This TCR beta chain was identified during a study of blood T cell repertoires in COVID-19. Whole-study context: Material from acute and convalescent COVID-19 was sourced from the United States, Italy and Spain.

Using immunoSEQ multiplex PCR, the repertoire was profiled, and TCRdb retains in-frame clones only, with some absent. The sample carries about 270,000 clones, roughly 84% recorded once. In germline, CDR1 is SEHNR, CDR2 FQNEAQ (reference sequence). Trimming cost V 5 bases and J 5 bases; bases outside gene matches: 14. The CDR3 covers 16 residues. Sequenced input: peripheral blood. This sequence was found in a woman aged 18-29 years with acute or convalescent COVID-19. The chain recombines TRBV7-9 with TRBJ2-7; 8 bases line up with TRBD2. The CDR3 DNA is TGTGCCAGCAGCCAATGGGGTAGCGGGATGTACGACGAGCAGTACTTC. This sequence encodes CASSQWGSGMYDEQYF.